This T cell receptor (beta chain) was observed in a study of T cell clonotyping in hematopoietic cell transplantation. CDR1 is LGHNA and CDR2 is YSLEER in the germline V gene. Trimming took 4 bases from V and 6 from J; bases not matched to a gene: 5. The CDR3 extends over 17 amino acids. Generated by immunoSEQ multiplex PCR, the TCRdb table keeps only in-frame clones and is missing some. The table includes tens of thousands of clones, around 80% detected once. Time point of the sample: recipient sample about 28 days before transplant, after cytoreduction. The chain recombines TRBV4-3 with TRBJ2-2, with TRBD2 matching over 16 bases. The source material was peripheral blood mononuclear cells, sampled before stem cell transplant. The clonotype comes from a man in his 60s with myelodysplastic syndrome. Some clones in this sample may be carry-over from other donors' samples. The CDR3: CASSPGTSGGAPGELFF. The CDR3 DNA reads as TGCGCCAGCAGCCCCGGGACTAGCGGGGGGGCCCCCGGGGAGCTGTTTTTT.